One and the same sample provided the 31 T cell receptor beta chains below, sequenced in a study of early T cells in non-severe SARS-CoV-2 infection. TCRdb called the 5' RACE reads again in MiXCR, with one record for every CDR3 protein. The sample holds roughly 53,000 distinct CDR3 sequences, roughly 10% seen once. Sequences were obtained from whole blood. All receptors derive from an adult who was a healthcare worker with PCR-confirmed SARS-CoV-2 infection or an uninfected control (not recorded which).

The chain employs TRBV20-1 and TRBJ2-7; D may be TRBD1 (6 bases). CDR1 is DFQATT and CDR2 is SNEGSKA in the germline V gene (reference sequence). V lost 3 bases and J 0 bases, leaving 12 bases between the germline ends. There are 14 residues in the CDR3. The DNA for the CDR3 is TGCAGTGCTAGTGGCGACAGGAGCTCCTACGAGCAGTACTTC. This codes for CSASGDRSSYEQYF.

This chain joins TRBV20-1 and TRBJ2-1, with D perhaps being TRBD1 or TRBD2 (5 bases each). Per germline, CDR1 DFQATT and CDR2 SNEGSKA (reference sequence). Trimming shortened V by 0 bases and J by 2 bases, and 17 bases separated the two germline ends. The CDR3 runs to 17 residues. The CDR3 nucleotides read TGCAGTGCTAGAGATAATCGCCGGGGCGCCGCCTACAATGAGCAGTTCTTC. The encoded protein is CSARDNRRGAAYNEQFF.

V usage is TRBV29-1 and J usage is TRBJ2-1; TRBD2 aligns across 10 bases. J was trimmed by 1 base and V by 7 bases; bases with no gene match: 7. The germline CDR1 and CDR2 sequences are SQVTM and ANQGSEA. The CDR3 contains 15 residues. The CDR3 coding sequence is TGCAGCGCCCCAACTAGCGGGGCTTCCTACAATGAGCAGTTCTTC. Amino acid sequence: CSAPTSGASYNEQFF.

CDR3 bases: TGCGCCAGCAGCCACCTGGGAGGAGCGGGTACGGCCAAAAACATTCAGTACTTC. Translated: CASSHLGGAGTAKNIQYF. The genes are TRBV4-1 and TRBJ2-4, with D possibly being TRBD2 (6 bases). This CDR3 spans 18 amino acids. The germline CDR1 and CDR2 sequences are MGHRA and YSYEKL. V lost 3 bases and J lost 1, with 19 bases in between.

This clonotype showed up just a few times. This chain connects TRBV7-9 to TRBJ2-7; D gene unclear. The CDR3 totals 13 residues. The V gene's germline CDR1 is SEHNR and CDR2 FQNEAQ (reference sequence). Trimming removed 2 bases at V and 3 bases at J, with 8 bases between. The CDR3 here is CASSLPAVYEQYF. CDR3 sequence (DNA): TGTGCCAGCAGCTTACCTGCGGTCTACGAGCAGTACTTC. The whole variable domain, filled in from reference TRBV7-9 and TRBJ2-7, reads DTGVSQNPRHKITKRGQNVTFRCDPISEHNRLYWYRQTLGQGPEFLTYFQNEAQLEKSRLLSDRFSAERPKGSFSTLEIQRTEQGDSAMYLCASSLPAVYEQYFGPGTRLTVT.

V and J are TRBV2 and TRBJ2-7, with a possible D match to TRBD2 (5 bases). The V end was cut by 1 base, the J end by 5 bases, with 12 bases between. The germline V gene has CDR1 SNHLY and CDR2 FYNNEI. The CDR3 is 14 residues long. CDR3 protein: CASSEVEGKHEQYF. The DNA for the CDR3 is TGTGCCAGCAGTGAAGTAGAGGGAAAGCACGAGCAGTACTTC.

The V call is TRBV29-1, the J call TRBJ2-3; D gene uncertain. V lost 7 bases to trimming and J lost 2 bases, with 4 bases between them. This CDR3 has 10 residues. Germline V gene data show CDR1 as SQVTM and CDR2 as ANQGSEA. The chain's CDR3 is CSAPTDTQYF. For the CDR3, the DNA is TGCAGCGCTCCCACAGATACGCAGTATTTT.

The V gene is TRBV7-2, the J gene TRBJ2-1; 7 bases fit TRBD2. Germline CDR1 reads SGHTA; CDR2 reads FQGNSA. This CDR3 has 14 amino acids. V lost 7 bases to trimming and J lost 8 bases; unmatched junction nucleotides: 11. CDR3 amino acids: CASKRDPGGDEQFF. The CDR3 coding sequence is TGTGCCAGCAAGCGGGACCCTGGGGGTGATGAGCAGTTCTTC.

This clonotype has only a few counts. This sequence joins TRBV15 and TRBJ1-2, with D possibly TRBD1 on 5 matching bases. The CDR3 runs to 15 residues. Germline lookup yields CDR1 LNHNV and CDR2 YYDKDF (reference sequence). V was clipped by 0 bases and J by 4 bases, with 12 bases between them. This CDR3 reads CATSRDPQGAYGYTF. The CDR3 DNA is TGTGCCACCAGCAGAGATCCTCAGGGAGCCTATGGCTACACCTTC.

This chain links TRBV7-2 with TRBJ2-1, with 7 bases identical to TRBD2. Germline V CDR1 and CDR2: SGHTA, FQGNSA. The CDR3 totals 15 residues. J gave up 3 bases and V 5 bases, and 7 bases lay outside the gene matches. Here the CDR3 DNA reads TGTGCCAGCAGCCCAACCCGGGACTACTACAATGAGCAGTTCTTC. It translates to CASSPTRDYYNEQFF. Variable domain in full (rest from reference TRBV7-2 and TRBJ2-1): GAGVSQSPSNKVTEKGKDVELRCDPISGHTALYWYRQSLGQGLEFLIYFQGNSAPDKSGLPSDRFSAERTGGSVSTLTIQRTQQEDSAVYLCASSPTRDYYNEQFFGPGTRLTVL.

V usage is TRBV28 and J usage is TRBJ2-7; TRBD2 is a possible D gene (7 bases). V lost 4 bases and J lost 1, with 20 bases in between. Looked up from germline, CDR1 is MDHEN and CDR2 is SYDVKM. This CDR3 has 17 residues. CDR3 DNA: TGTGCCAGCAGTTCGGGGGCGGCGACTAGCAATTCCTACGAGCAGTACTTC. Translated, it gives CASSSGAATSNSYEQYF.

Ten or more counts support this clonotype. The chain is built from TRBV2 and TRBJ2-1, with 7 bases lining up with TRBD1. This CDR3 has 15 residues. CDR1 is SNHLY and CDR2 is FYNNEI in the germline V gene. The V segment lost 6 bases and the J segment 0 bases; nucleotides outside the gene matches: 5. The CDR3 bases are TGTGCCAGCAGGCCGGGACAGAGCTCCTACAATGAGCAGTTCTTC. This codes for CASRPGQSSYNEQFF. Complete variable domain (other parts from reference TRBV2 and TRBJ2-1): EPEVTQTPSHQVTQMGQEVILRCVPISNHLYFYWYRQILGQKVEFLVSFYNNEISEKSEIFDDQFSVERPDGSNFTLKIRSTKLEDSAMYFCASRPGQSSYNEQFFGPGTRLTVL.

The V gene is TRBV7-6, the J gene TRBJ2-5; no clear D gene. From germline, CDR1 is SGHVS and CDR2 FNYEAQ. The CDR3 sequence is 13 residues long. The germline V and J ends were trimmed by 6 bases and 1 base, with 9 bases remaining between them. DNA for the CDR3: TGTGCCAGCAGTCACCACTTCCAAGAGACCCAGTACTTC. Translated, it gives CASSHHFQETQYF. Complete variable domain (other parts from reference TRBV7-6 and TRBJ2-5): GAGVSQSPRYKVTKRGQDVALRCDPISGHVSLYWYRQALGQGPEFLTYFNYEAQQDKSGLPNDRFSAERPEGSISTLTIQRTEQRDSAMYRCASSHHFQETQYFGPGTRLLVL.

J is TRBJ1-1 and V is TRBV29-1; D may be TRBD1 (5 bases). The length of the CDR3 is 14 residues. Per the germline V gene, CDR1 is SQVTM and CDR2 is ANQGSEA. Between the trimmed V and J ends, which lost 6 bases and 0 bases, there was a span of 14 bases. CDR3 loop: CSVGGTGMNTEAFF. DNA for the CDR3: TGCAGCGTCGGGGGGACGGGCATGAACACTGAAGCTTTCTTT.

The CDR3 nucleotides read TGTGCCATCAGTGAGTCTTACGGGTATGGCTACACCTTC. Protein product: CAISESYGYGYTF. The rearrangement uses TRBV10-3 and TRBJ1-2; D unclear. Trimming cost V 0 bases and J 5 bases, with 7 bases left between them. Germline V lookup: CDR1 ENHRY, CDR2 SYGVKD. The CDR3 consists of 13 residues.

The table lists this clonotype with many counts. This CDR3 is CASNRQGAGNQPQHF. CDR3 sequence (DNA): TGTGCCAGTAATCGACAGGGGGCCGGCAATCAGCCCCAGCATTTT. The chain joins TRBV19 to TRBJ1-5; 10 bases agree with TRBD1. Germline-derived CDR1 and CDR2 are LNHDA and SQIVND (reference sequence). The CDR3 consists of 15 residues. The J segment lost 2 bases and the V segment lost 7 bases, leaving 5 bases of the junction unmatched.

This clonotype was found many times. The CDR3 DNA reads TGTGCCAGCTCACCAGGGCTAGCGGGAAGAGTAGGGGAGCAGTTCTTC. This translates into CASSPGLAGRVGEQFF. The chain uses TRBV18 and TRBJ2-1, with TRBD2 matching over 9 bases. V gave up 2 bases and J gave up 10 bases; unmatched junction bases: 12. Germline CDR1 and CDR2: KGHSH and LQKENI. The CDR3 consists of 16 residues.

This clonotype was recorded many times. The chain joins TRBV7-2 to TRBJ2-7; D gene unclear. The V gene's germline CDR1 is SGHTA and CDR2 FQGNSA. The CDR3 is made up of 12 amino acids. The V gene lost 3 bases and the J gene lost 6 bases, with 9 bases spanning the gap. The CDR3: CASSLGLGEQYF. Here the CDR3 DNA reads TGTGCCAGCAGCTTGGGCCTAGGCGAGCAGTACTTC. The complete variable domain, with remaining parts taken from reference TRBV7-2 and TRBJ2-7, reads GAGVSQSPSNKVTEKGKDVELRCDPISGHTALYWYRQSLGQGLEFLIYFQGNSAPDKSGLPSDRFSAERTGGSVSTLTIQRTQQEDSAVYLCASSLGLGEQYFGPGTRLTVT.

J is TRBJ1-6 and V is TRBV30, with a possible D match to TRBD1 (5 bases). The CDR3 loop spans 15 amino acids. Trimming took 3 bases from V and 8 from J, leaving 17 bases between them. Per germline, CDR1 GTSNPN and CDR2 SVGIG (reference sequence). In DNA form, the CDR3 reads TGTGCCTGGAGAGCCGGGACCCTAAGGGATTCACCCCTCCACTTT. As protein: CAWRAGTLRDSPLHF.

This clonotype was counted at least ten times. In nucleotides, the CDR3 is TGTGCCAGCAGCTCGACAGGGGGCAACGAGCAGTACTTC. It translates to CASSSTGGNEQYF. The gene calls are TRBV6-6 and TRBJ2-7, with 10 nucleotides matching TRBD1. CDR1 and CDR2 from the germline V gene are MNHNY and SVGAGI (reference sequence). The trim removed 6 bases at V and 5 bases at J, leaving 4 bases unmatched. The CDR3 is made up of 13 amino acids.

This clonotype has more than one count but fewer than ten. V and J are TRBV2 and TRBJ1-1; D uncertain. Germline V gene data show CDR1 as SNHLY and CDR2 as FYNNEI. The ends were cut back, 6 bases at V and 0 bases at J, with 5 bases in the middle. There are 12 residues in the CDR3. In DNA form, the CDR3 reads TGTGCCAGCAGGGGAATGAACACTGAAGCTTTCTTT. Its translation: CASRGMNTEAFF.

This clonotype was counted ten times or more. The chain couples TRBV7-3 to TRBJ1-6; TRBD1 matches 7 bases. From germline, CDR1 is SGHTA and CDR2 FQGTGA. With V trimmed by 3 bases and J by 9 bases, 5 bases remained unmatched. The CDR3 runs 14 residues. The CDR3 DNA is TGTGCCAGCAGCTTGGGGACAGCGGGTTCACCCCTCCACTTT. Translated: CASSLGTAGSPLHF.

The rearrangement uses TRBV7-2 and TRBJ2-5; the D gene is possibly TRBD2 (6 bases). The CDR3 has 13 residues. Trimming stripped 5 bases from V and 7 bases from J, with 14 bases between. Looked up from germline, CDR1 is SGHTA and CDR2 is FQGNSA. The CDR3 spells CASSTLGEATQYF. Written as DNA, the CDR3 is TGTGCCAGCAGCACACTAGGGGAGGCGACCCAGTACTTC.

There are many counts of this clonotype. This chain connects TRBV29-1 to TRBJ2-1; 11 nucleotides line up with TRBD2. Germline V gives CDR1 SQVTM, CDR2 ANQGSEA. V was clipped by 3 bases and J by 10 bases; unmatched bases: 5. The CDR3 has 13 amino acids. This CDR3 is CSVDLAGGEEQFF. In nucleotides, the CDR3 is TGCAGCGTTGACCTAGCGGGAGGTGAAGAGCAGTTCTTC.

The J gene is TRBJ1-5, the V gene TRBV24-1; the D gene is possibly TRBD1 (5 bases). The ends were cut back, 5 bases at V and 7 bases at J, with 11 bases in the middle. CDR3 size: 13 residues. Germline values: CDR1 KGHDR, CDR2 SFDVKD. Here the CDR3 DNA reads TGTGCCACCAGTGTCCGGGGGGACCAGCCCCAGCATTTT. Its translation: CATSVRGDQPQHF.

This clonotype was observed many times. The rearrangement uses TRBV5-5 and TRBJ1-4, with D unresolved. V was trimmed by 4 bases and J by 4 bases, leaving 11 bases between them. This CDR3 spans 14 amino acids. Germline V gene sequence: CDR1 SGHKS, CDR2 YYEKEE (reference sequence). In DNA form, the CDR3 reads TGTGCCAGCAGCCCAATGGGTTATAATGAAAAACTGTTTTTT. Amino acid sequence: CASSPMGYNEKLFF.

This rearrangement joins TRBV5-1 to TRBJ1-1, with D perhaps TRBD1 (5 bases). Germline CDR1 is SGHRS and CDR2 is YFSETQ. This CDR3 is built from 12 residues. Trimming removed 0 bases at V and 7 bases at J, with 7 bases between. The CDR3 sequence: CASSLVGVEAFF. CDR3 nucleotides: TGCGCCAGCAGCTTGGTGGGGGTTGAAGCTTTCTTT.

This clonotype was detected a few times. The rearrangement uses TRBV29-1 and TRBJ2-7, with a weak D call TRBD1 (6 bases). CDR1 and CDR2 from the germline V gene are SQVTM and ANQGSEA. Deletions cut 5 bases from V and 3 bases from J, with 11 bases between. CDR3 size: 12 residues. The CDR3 DNA is TGCAGCGTTCGACAGGCCCACTACGAGCAGTACTTC. Its translation: CSVRQAHYEQYF.

The chain uses TRBV14 and TRBJ2-5; D possibly corresponds to TRBD1 (5 bases). Germline CDR1 is SGHDN and CDR2 is FVKESK. The CDR3 extends over 14 amino acids. Trimming left V 0 bases short and J 10 bases short, with 15 bases between. The CDR3 nucleotides are TGTGCCAGCAGCCAAGATTTAGGGGCAGAGGACCAGTACTTC. This sequence encodes CASSQDLGAEDQYF.

The genes are TRBV11-2 and TRBJ2-2; D possibly uses TRBD1 or TRBD2 (5 bases each). The germline V gene has CDR1 SGHAT and CDR2 FQNNGV. V lost 2 bases and J 4 bases, leaving 8 bases between the germline ends. The length of the CDR3 is 14 residues. The CDR3 DNA follows: TGTGCCAGCAGCTTAAGAGGGGTCACCGGGGAGCTGTTTTTT. Translated: CASSLRGVTGELFF.

This clonotype has at least ten counts. This rearrangement joins TRBV2 to TRBJ2-5; D uncertain. Between the trimmed V and J ends, which lost 6 bases and 5 bases, there was a span of 13 bases. The CDR3 sequence is 13 residues long. Germline lookup yields CDR1 SNHLY and CDR2 FYNNEI. The CDR3 loop reads CASSLLLWETQYF. The CDR3 DNA reads TGTGCCAGCAGCCTTCTACTCTGGGAGACCCAGTACTTC. Together with reference TRBV2 and TRBJ2-5, the CDR3 gives the full variable domain: EPEVTQTPSHQVTQMGQEVILRCVPISNHLYFYWYRQILGQKVEFLVSFYNNEISEKSEIFDDQFSVERPDGSNFTLKIRSTKLEDSAMYFCASSLLLWETQYFGPGTRLLVL.